A selection of T cell receptor beta chains follows, all from one sample in a study of metastatic and nonmetastatic thyroid tumors. TCRdb redid the clone calls on the PCR reads using MiXCR. The sample contains about 28,000 clones, roughly 15% of which appear only once. The specimen was blood. The receptors stem from a female donor with papillary thyroid cancer or a benign thyroid nodule (not recorded which). Some clones in this sample may be carry-over from other donors' samples. Each CDR3 is given with its conserved first and last residue.

v_call	j_call	cdr3_aa
TRBV6-1	TRBJ2-7	CASMELAGGEQYF
TRBV2	TRBJ2-5	CASSNPGHLSFQETQYF
TRBV12-3/TRBV12-4	TRBJ2-3	CASSGTGGTDTQYF
TRBV11-1	TRBJ2-7	CASSDRYHSYEQYF
TRBV27	TRBJ2-7	CASSLQGALYEQYF
TRBV5-1	TRBJ1-2	CASSADSVTYGYTF
TRBV28	TRBJ2-6	CASGGVLSGSNVLTF
TRBV28	TRBJ2-7	CASSLLDRATYEQYF
TRBV11-1	TRBJ1-1	CASSFQGPPTSEAFF
TRBV30	TRBJ1-3	CAWRRTGTGNTIYF
TRBV20-1	TRBJ2-7	CSVTRGPYEQYF
TRBV7-8	TRBJ2-3	CASSLAPWRGGTDTQYF
TRBV5-8	TRBJ2-3	CASSLAGGSTDTQYF
TRBV7-9	TRBJ2-7	CASSLGAGPGEQYF
TRBV19	TRBJ2-7	CASSIEAGGGAQYF
TRBV19	TRBJ2-1	CASSISQRGNEQFF
TRBV9	TRBJ2-3	CASSLLGATDTQYF
TRBV9	TRBJ1-2	CASSVAGTGGAYGYTF
TRBV25-1	TRBJ1-2	CASSDVEWNGYTF
TRBV12-3/TRBV12-4	TRBJ2-3	CASSFTLGGTDTQYF
TRBV10-3	TRBJ1-5	CATRTGNSNQPQHF
TRBV11-1	TRBJ1-2	CASSLGQPRDRGDGYTF
TRBV30	TRBJ1-1	CAWSKVRNTEAFF
TRBV6-1	TRBJ2-1	CASSGDRGGRNEQFF
TRBV2	TRBJ2-2	CASSATGEETGELFF
TRBV10-3	TRBJ1-1	CAISDSENTEAFF
TRBV24-1	TRBJ1-1	CATRGTQATNTEAFF
TRBV20-1	TRBJ1-6	CSAKGKGELNSPLHF
TRBV6-1	TRBJ1-2	CASTRQTGDGYTF
TRBV5-1	TRBJ2-7	CASSWGAAGFEQYF
TRBV20-1	TRBJ2-4	CSARGTHIAKNIQYF
TRBV6-5	TRBJ1-6	CASSYQGRFNSPLHF
TRBV5-1	TRBJ2-7	CASSLSVAAYEQYF
TRBV5-1	TRBJ2-1	CASSLTSPGSYNEQFF
TRBV2	TRBJ2-1	CASSPSGGGSPREQFF
TRBV6-2/TRBV6-3	TRBJ2-7	CASSYSSGSSYEQYF
TRBV11-2	TRBJ2-3	CASSFVGVLGTDTQYF
TRBV11-2	TRBJ2-7	CASSFPSGTSGGAAYEQYF
TRBV30	TRBJ1-1	CAWSATGQGRTEAFF
TRBV11-2	TRBJ1-1	CASRPGNTEAFF
TRBV10-3	TRBJ2-7	CAISEKPRESSYEQYF
TRBV7-9	TRBJ2-5	CASSLAGNRQETQYF
TRBV7-2	TRBJ2-3	CASSYGQGTDTQYF
TRBV6-4	TRBJ1-1	CASSDPEVIGAHLNTEAFF
TRBV14	TRBJ2-5	CASSQDPSGTETQYF